This T cell receptor (beta chain) was identified during a study of radiotherapy plus CTLA-4 blockade in lung cancer. Looking at the study overall: The study recorded objective responses in about 20% of patients and disease control in around 31%. Study-level results: The authors reported that early blood T cell clone dynamics, with interferon-beta, best predicted response.

Germline loops: CDR1 SNHLY, CDR2 FYNNEI. The CDR3 covers 12 residues. The V and J ends lost 11 bases and 1 base respectively, with 8 bases between them. The protocol was immunoSEQ multiplex PCR, while the TCRdb copy is restricted to in-frame clones and leaves out a portion. The repertoire consists of roughly 42,000 clones, with just under 80% occurring once and the leading ten covering 20% to 30%. Worth noting for this clone: What it binds is not known.

The TCR was taken from a human donor with non-small cell lung cancer that progressed on radiotherapy plus ipilimumab. The chain carries TRBV2 and TRBJ2-2; D is undetermined. Sequences were derived from peripheral blood, sampled from a patient treated with radiotherapy plus ipilimumab. This CDR3 reads CAGHRNTGELFF. The DNA for the CDR3 is TGTGCCGGTCACAGGAACACCGGGGAGCTGTTTTTT. Variable domain in full (rest from reference TRBV2 and TRBJ2-2): EPEVTQTPSHQVTQMGQEVILRCVPISNHLYFYWYRQILGQKVEFLVSFYNNEISEKSEIFDDQFSVERPDGSNFTLKIRSTKLEDSAMYFCAGHRNTGELFFGEGSRLTVL.